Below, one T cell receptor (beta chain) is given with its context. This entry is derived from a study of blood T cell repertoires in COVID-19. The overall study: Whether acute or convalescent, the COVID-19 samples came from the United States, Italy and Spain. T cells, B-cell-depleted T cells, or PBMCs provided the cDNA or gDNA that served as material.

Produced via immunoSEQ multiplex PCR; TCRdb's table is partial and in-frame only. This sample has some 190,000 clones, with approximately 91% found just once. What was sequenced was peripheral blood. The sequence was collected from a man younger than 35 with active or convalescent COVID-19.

For the CDR3, the DNA is TGTGCCAGCAAGCGGACGTCTGGAAACACCATATATTTT. Translation: CASKRTSGNTIYF. The V and J genes are TRBV6-5 and TRBJ1-3; D unresolved. V was pared by 7 bases and J by 1 base, with 8 bases between. The length of the CDR3 is 13 residues. The germline gives CDR1 MNHEY, CDR2 SVGAGI.